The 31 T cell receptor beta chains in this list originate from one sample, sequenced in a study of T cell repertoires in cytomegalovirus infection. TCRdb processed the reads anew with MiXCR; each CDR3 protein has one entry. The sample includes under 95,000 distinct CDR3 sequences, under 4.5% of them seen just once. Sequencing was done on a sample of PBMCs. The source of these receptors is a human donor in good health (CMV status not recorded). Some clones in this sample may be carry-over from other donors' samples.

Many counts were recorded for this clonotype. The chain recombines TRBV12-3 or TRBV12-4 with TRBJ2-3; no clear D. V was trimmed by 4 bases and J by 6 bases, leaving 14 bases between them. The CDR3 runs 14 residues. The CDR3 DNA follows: TGTGCCAGCAGTTGGCTAGTGGGTGGCGATACGCAGTATTTT. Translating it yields CASSWLVGGDTQYF.

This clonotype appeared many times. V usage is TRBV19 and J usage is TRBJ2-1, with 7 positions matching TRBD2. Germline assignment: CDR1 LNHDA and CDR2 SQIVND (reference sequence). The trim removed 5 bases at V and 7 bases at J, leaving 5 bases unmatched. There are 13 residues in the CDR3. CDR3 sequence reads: CASSGRARNEQFF. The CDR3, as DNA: TGTGCCAGTAGTGGGAGGGCCCGGAATGAGCAGTTCTTC.

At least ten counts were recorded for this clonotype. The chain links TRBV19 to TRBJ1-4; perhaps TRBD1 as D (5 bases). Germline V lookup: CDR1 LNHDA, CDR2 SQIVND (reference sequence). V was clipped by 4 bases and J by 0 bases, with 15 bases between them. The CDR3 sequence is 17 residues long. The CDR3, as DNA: TGTGCCAGTAGTAGGCCCCTACAGGCACCAACTAATGAAAAACTGTTTTTT. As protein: CASSRPLQAPTNEKLFF. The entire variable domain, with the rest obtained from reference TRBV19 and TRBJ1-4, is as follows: DGGITQSPKYLFRKEGQNVTLSCEQNLNHDAMYWYRQDPGQGLRLIYYSQIVNDFQKGDIAEGYSVSREKKESFPLTVTSAQKNPTAFYLCASSRPLQAPTNEKLFFGSGTQLSVL.

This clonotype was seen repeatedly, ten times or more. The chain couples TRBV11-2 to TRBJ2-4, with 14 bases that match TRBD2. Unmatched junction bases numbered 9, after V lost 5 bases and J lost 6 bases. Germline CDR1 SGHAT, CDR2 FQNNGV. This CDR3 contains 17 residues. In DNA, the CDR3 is TGTGCCAGCAGCGCTACCCGTGGGACTAGCGGGAGAAACATTCAGTACTTC. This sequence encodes CASSATRGTSGRNIQYF.

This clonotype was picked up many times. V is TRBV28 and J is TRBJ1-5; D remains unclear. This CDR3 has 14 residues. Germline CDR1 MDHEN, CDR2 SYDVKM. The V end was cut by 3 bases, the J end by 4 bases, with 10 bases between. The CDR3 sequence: CASSFLAGNQPQHF. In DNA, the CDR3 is TGTGCCAGCAGTTTTTTGGCGGGGAATCAGCCCCAGCATTTT.

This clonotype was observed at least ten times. The CDR3 nucleotides are TGTGCCAGCAGCTTCACAGGGGATCGCACAGATACGCAGTATTTT. It translates to CASSFTGDRTDTQYF. The chain combines TRBV7-2 with TRBJ2-3, with 7 bases identical to TRBD1. CDR1 and CDR2 (germline): SGHTA, FQGNSA. The ends lost 3 bases at V and 1 base at J; junction bases unmatched: 4. The CDR3 length is 15 residues.

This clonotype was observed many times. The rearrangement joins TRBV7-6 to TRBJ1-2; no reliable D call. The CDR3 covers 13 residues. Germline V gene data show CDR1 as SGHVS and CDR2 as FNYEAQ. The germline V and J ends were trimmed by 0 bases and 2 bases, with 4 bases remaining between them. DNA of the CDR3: TGTGCCAGCAGCTTAGCGTACAACTATGGCTACACCTTC. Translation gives CASSLAYNYGYTF.

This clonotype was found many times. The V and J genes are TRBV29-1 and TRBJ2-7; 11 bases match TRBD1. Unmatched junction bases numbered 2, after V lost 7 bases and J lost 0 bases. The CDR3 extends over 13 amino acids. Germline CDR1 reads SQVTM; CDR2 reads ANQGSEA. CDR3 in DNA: TGCAGCGGGGGACAGGGGGACTCCTACGAGCAGTACTTC. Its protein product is CSGGQGDSYEQYF.

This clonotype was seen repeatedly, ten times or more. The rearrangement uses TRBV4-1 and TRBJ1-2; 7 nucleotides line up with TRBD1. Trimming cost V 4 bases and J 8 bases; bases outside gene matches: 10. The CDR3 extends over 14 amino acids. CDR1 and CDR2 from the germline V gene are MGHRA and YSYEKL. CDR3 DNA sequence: TGCGCCAGCAGCCCCCATGGACAGGTTCGGGGCTACACCTTC. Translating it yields CASSPHGQVRGYTF.

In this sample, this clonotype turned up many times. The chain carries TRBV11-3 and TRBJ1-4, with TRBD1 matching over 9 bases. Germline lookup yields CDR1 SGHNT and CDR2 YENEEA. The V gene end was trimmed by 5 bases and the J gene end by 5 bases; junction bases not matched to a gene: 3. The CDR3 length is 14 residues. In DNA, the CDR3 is TGTGCCAGCAGCGCCGGACAGGGGAATGAAAAACTGTTTTTT. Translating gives CASSAGQGNEKLFF. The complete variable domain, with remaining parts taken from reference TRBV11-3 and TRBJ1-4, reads EAGVVQSPRYKIIEKKQPVAFWCNPISGHNTLYWYLQNLGQGPELLIRYENEEAVDDSQLPKDRFSAERLKGVDSTLKIQPAELGDSAVYLCASSAGQGNEKLFFGSGTQLSVL.

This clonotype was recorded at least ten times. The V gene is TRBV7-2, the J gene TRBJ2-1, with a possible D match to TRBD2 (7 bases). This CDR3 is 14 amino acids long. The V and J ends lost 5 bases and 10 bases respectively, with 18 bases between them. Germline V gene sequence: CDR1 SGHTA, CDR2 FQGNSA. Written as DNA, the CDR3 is TGTGCCAGCAGCCAAGGGGGGACTAAGTTCGAGCAGTTCTTC. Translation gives CASSQGGTKFEQFF.

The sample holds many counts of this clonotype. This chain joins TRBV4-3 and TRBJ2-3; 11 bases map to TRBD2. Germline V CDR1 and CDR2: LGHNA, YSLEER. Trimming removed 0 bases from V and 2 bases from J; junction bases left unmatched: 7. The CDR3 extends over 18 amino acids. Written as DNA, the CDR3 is TGCGCCAGCAGCCAAGATCTATCTAGCGGGAGGCCCACAGATACGCAGTATTTT. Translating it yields CASSQDLSSGRPTDTQYF.

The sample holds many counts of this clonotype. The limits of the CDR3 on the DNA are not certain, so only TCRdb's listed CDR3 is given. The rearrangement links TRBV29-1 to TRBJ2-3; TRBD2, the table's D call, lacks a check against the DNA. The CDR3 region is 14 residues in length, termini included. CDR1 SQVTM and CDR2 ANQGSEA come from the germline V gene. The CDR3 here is CSVLPYFGPDTQYF.

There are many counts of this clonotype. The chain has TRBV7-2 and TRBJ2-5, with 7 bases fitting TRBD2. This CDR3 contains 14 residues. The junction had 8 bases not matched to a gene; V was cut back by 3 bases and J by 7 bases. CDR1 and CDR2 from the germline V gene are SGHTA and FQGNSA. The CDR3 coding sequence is TGTGCCAGCAGCTTCGATAGCGGGCCGGGGACCCAGTACTTC. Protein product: CASSFDSGPGTQYF.

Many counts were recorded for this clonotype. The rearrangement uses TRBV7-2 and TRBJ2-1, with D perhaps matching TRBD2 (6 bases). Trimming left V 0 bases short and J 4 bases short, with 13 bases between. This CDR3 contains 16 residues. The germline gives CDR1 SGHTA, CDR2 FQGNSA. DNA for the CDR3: TGTGCCAGCAGCTTAGCTGTGGGGGGTTCATACAATGAGCAGTTCTTC. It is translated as CASSLAVGGSYNEQFF.

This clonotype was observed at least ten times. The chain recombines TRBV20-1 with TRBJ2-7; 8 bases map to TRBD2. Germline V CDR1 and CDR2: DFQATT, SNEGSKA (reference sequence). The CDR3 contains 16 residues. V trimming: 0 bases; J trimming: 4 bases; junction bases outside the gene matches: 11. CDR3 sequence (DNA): TGCAGTGCTAGAGAGTTCGGGAAAGTAGCGGGATACGAGCAGTACTTC. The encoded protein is CSAREFGKVAGYEQYF.

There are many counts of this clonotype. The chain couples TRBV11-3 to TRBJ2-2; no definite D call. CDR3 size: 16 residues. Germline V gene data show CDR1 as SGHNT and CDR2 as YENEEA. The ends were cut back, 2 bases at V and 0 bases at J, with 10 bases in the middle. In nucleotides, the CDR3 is TGTGCCAGCAGCTTACCGGGCCTCGCGAACACCGGGGAGCTGTTTTTT. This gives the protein CASSLPGLANTGELFF.

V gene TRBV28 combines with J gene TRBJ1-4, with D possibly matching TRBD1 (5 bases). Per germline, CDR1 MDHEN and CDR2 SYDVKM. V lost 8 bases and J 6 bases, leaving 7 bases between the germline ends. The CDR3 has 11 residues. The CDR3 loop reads CASSGDEKLFF. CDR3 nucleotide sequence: TGTGCCAGCTCGGGGGATGAAAAACTGTTTTTT.

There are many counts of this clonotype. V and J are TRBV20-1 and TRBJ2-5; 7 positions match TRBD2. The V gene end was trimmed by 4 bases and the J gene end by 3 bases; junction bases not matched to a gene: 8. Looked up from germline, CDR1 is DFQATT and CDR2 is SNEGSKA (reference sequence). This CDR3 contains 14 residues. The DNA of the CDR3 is TGCAGTGCTACTGGGGAGGGAGCGGAAGAGACCCAGTACTTC. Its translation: CSATGEGAEETQYF.

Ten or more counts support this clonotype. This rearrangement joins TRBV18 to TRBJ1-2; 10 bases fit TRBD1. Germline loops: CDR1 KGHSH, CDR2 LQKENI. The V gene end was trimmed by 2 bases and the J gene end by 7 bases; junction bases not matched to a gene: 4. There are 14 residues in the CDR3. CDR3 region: CASSPLDRGPGYTF. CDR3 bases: TGTGCCAGCTCACCATTAGACAGGGGGCCTGGCTACACCTTC.

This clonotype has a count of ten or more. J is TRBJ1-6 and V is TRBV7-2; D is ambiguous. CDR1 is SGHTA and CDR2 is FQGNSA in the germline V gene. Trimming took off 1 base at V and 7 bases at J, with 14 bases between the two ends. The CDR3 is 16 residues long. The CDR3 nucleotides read TGTGCCAGCAGCTTAGGCTGGGAACGGTCAAATTCACCCCTCCACTTT. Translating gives CASSLGWERSNSPLHF.

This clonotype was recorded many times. The CDR3 protein is CASSYARTGSSQPQHF. In DNA, the CDR3 is TGTGCCAGCAGTTACGCCCGGACAGGGTCTAGTCAGCCCCAGCATTTT. The V gene is TRBV6-2 or TRBV6-3, the J gene TRBJ1-5, with TRBD1 matching 8 bases. Trimming took 2 bases from V and 6 from J; bases not matched to a gene: 9. This CDR3 spans 16 amino acids. Germline lookup yields CDR1 MNHEY and CDR2 SVGEGT.

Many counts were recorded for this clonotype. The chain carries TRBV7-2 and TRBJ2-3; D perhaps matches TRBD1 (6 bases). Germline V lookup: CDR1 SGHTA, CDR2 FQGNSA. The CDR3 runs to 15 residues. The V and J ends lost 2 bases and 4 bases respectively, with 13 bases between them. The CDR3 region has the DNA TGTGCCAGCAGCTTAAGGGACATTGAGGCAGATACGCAGTATTTT. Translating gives CASSLRDIEADTQYF.

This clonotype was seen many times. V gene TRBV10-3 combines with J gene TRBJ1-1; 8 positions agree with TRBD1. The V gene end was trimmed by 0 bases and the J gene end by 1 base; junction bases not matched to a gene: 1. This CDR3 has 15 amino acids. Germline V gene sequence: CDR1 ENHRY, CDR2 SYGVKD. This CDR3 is CAISESRGRNTEAFF. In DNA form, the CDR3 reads TGTGCCATCAGTGAGTCCAGGGGGCGGAACACTGAAGCTTTCTTT.

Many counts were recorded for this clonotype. The DNA of the CDR3 is TGTGCCAGCAGCTCCCCGCCAAAACTGAAAGAGACCCAGTACTTC. Translated: CASSSPPKLKETQYF. The chain combines TRBV7-2 with TRBJ2-5; D uncertain. This CDR3 has 15 amino acids. CDR1 and CDR2 (germline): SGHTA, FQGNSA. Trimming removed 4 bases at V and 3 bases at J, with 15 bases between.

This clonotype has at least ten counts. CDR3 residues: CASSLFPELRHEQFF. CDR3 nucleotide sequence: TGTGCCAGCAGCTTATTTCCTGAATTGAGGCATGAGCAGTTCTTC. The V and J genes are TRBV7-2 and TRBJ2-1; D gene ambiguous. V lost 2 bases and J 8 bases, leaving 16 bases between the germline ends. The V gene's germline CDR1 is SGHTA and CDR2 FQGNSA. This CDR3 has 15 amino acids. The full variable domain, rest sourced from reference TRBV7-2 and TRBJ2-1, is GAGVSQSPSNKVTEKGKDVELRCDPISGHTALYWYRQSLGQGLEFLIYFQGNSAPDKSGLPSDRFSAERTGGSVSTLTIQRTQQEDSAVYLCASSLFPELRHEQFFGPGTRLTVL.

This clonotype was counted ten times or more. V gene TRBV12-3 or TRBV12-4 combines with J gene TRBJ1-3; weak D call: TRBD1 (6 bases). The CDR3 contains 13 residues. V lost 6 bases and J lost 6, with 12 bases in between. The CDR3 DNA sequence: TGTGCCAGCAGCTCTACAGGGTCAAACACCATATATTTT. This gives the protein CASSSTGSNTIYF.

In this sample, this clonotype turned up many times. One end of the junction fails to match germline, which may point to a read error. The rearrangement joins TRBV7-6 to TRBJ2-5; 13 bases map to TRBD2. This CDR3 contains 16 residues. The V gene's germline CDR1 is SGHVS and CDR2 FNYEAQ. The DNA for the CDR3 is TGTGCTAGCAGCTTAAGGGGACTAGCGGGGAAAGAGACCCAGTACTTC. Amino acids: CASSLRGLAGKETQYF.

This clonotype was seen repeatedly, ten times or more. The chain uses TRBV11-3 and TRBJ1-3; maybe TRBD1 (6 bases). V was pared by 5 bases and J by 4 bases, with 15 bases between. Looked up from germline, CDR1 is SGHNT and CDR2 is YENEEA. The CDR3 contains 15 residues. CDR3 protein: CASSVRQAYGNTIYF. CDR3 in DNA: TGTGCCAGCAGCGTACGACAGGCGTACGGAAACACCATATATTTT.

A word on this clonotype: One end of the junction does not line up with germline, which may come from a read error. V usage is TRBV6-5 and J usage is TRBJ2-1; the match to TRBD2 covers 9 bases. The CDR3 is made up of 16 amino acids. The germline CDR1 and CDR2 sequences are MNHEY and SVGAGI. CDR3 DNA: TGTGCCAGCAGTTACTCTTGGGCGGGGGGGCCTCTTAATGAGCAGTTC. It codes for CASSYSWAGGPLNEQF.

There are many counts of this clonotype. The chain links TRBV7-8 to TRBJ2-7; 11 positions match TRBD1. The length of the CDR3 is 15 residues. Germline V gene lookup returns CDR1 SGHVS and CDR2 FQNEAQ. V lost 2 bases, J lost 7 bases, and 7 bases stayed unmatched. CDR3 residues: CASSLSGQGAREQYF. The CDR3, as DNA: TGTGCCAGCAGCTTATCAGGACAGGGGGCGCGGGAGCAGTACTTC.